One and the same sample provided the 2 T cell receptor beta chains below, sequenced in a study of early T cells in non-severe SARS-CoV-2 infection. TCRdb used MiXCR to reprocess the 5' RACE reads, holding one entry per CDR3 protein. Of 43,000 or so distinct CDR3 sequences in the sample, under 9.5% are singletons; the top ten hold more than 7.5%. Sequencing input: whole blood. The source is an adult who was a healthcare worker with PCR-confirmed SARS-CoV-2 infection or an uninfected control (not recorded which).

In its sample, this clonotype was seen many times. This chain connects TRBV2 to TRBJ1-5; D not certain. Germline V CDR1 and CDR2: SNHLY, FYNNEI. This CDR3 is 14 amino acids long. Trimming took 5 bases from V and 3 from J, leaving 11 bases between them. In DNA form, the CDR3 reads TGTGCCAGCAGTTTCGCCTCCCTCAATCAGCCCCAGCATTTT. This sequence encodes CASSFASLNQPQHF.

J is TRBJ2-1 and V is TRBV19, with TRBD2 matching over 10 bases. The CDR3 loop spans 15 amino acids. Germline CDR1 LNHDA, CDR2 SQIVND (reference sequence). V gave up 3 bases and J gave up 4 bases; unmatched junction bases: 3. For the CDR3, the DNA is TGTGCCAGTAGTATCCCTAGCGGGGGTTACAATGAGCAGTTCTTC. This encodes CASSIPSGGYNEQFF.